Below, 12 T cell receptor beta chains from the same sample are listed, as sequenced in a study of shared clonotypes between healthy human individuals. The protocol was immunoSEQ multiplex PCR, while the TCRdb copy is restricted to in-frame clones and leaves out a portion. The sample consists of approximately 500,000 clones, 81% of them appearing once. The sequenced sample consisted of PBMCs. These receptors were obtained from a woman aged 40 to 55 in good health. Some clones in this sample may be carry-over from other donors' samples.

This chain joins TRBV5-1 and TRBJ2-2, with a tentative D call TRBD1 (5 bases). Trimming took 5 bases from V and 0 from J, leaving 11 bases between them. This CDR3 is 15 amino acids long. The germline CDR1 and CDR2 sequences are SGHRS and YFSETQ. CDR3 loop: CASSLDRSNTGELFF. The CDR3 DNA follows: TGCGCCAGCAGTCTCGACAGATCGAACACCGGGGAGCTGTTTTTT. The variable domain in full, completed from reference TRBV5-1 and TRBJ2-2, reads KAGVTQTPRYLIKTRGQQVTLSCSPISGHRSVSWYQQTPGQGLQFLFEYFSETQRNKGNFPGRFSGRQFSNSRSEMNVSTLELGDSALYLCASSLDRSNTGELFFGEGSRLTVL.

Remarks on this clone: Mismatch with germline at one junction end may stem from a read error. The rearrangement joins TRBV5-4 to TRBJ2-7; 7 positions match TRBD2. CDR3 length equals 17 residues. The germline gives CDR1 SGHNT, CDR2 YYREEE (reference sequence). The CDR3 spells CTSSLGGVGGNPYEQYF. CDR3 bases: TGTACCAGCAGCTTGGGCGGCGTCGGGGGGAACCCCTACGAGCAGTACTTC.

The gene calls are TRBV11-1 and TRBJ2-5, with D perhaps matching TRBD1 (5 bases). The V end lost 4 bases, the J end lost 3 bases, and 15 bases lay between the germline ends. There are 15 residues in the CDR3. Germline values: CDR1 SGHAT, CDR2 FQDESV (reference sequence). The DNA of the CDR3 is TGTGCCAGCAGCTCACAGTCGACAGTAGAAGAGACCCAGTACTTC. It encodes CASSSQSTVEETQYF.

This clone was seen just once. A far bigger clonotype differs at one base, so this is likely a read error. This sample also contains other DNA sequences that code for the same CDR3. The J gene is TRBJ2-5, the V gene TRBV27, with 16 bases fitting TRBD2. Germline trimming cut 8 bases from V and 5 bases from J; bases unmatched to any gene: 14. The CDR3 runs to 18 residues. CDR1 is MNHEY, CDR2 SMNVEV, per germline (reference sequence). For the CDR3, the DNA is TGTGCCAGCTCGACAGGGACTAGCGGGAGGGCCTTGGGGGAGACCCAGTACTTC. It encodes CASSTGTSGRALGETQYF.

The V gene is TRBV28, the J gene TRBJ1-3, with a weak D call TRBD1 (6 bases). There are 16 residues in the CDR3. The V end was cut by 7 bases, the J end by 4 bases, with 20 bases between. The germline CDR1 and CDR2 sequences are MDHEN and SYDVKM. CDR3 DNA sequence: TGTGCCAGCACCCTACCATCCGGGACAAGGGGAAACACCATATATTTT. Its translation: CASTLPSGTRGNTIYF.

A single count supports this clone. A far larger clone is just one base off, so this is likely a read error. The chain joins TRBV18 to TRBJ1-1; 7 positions match TRBD1. Germline loops: CDR1 KGHSH, CDR2 LQKENI. The CDR3 covers 16 residues. V lost 1 base and J lost 3; bases outside the gene matches: 8. CDR3 nucleotide sequence: TGTGCCAGCTCACCACAATCGAGGGGGCGGGACACTGAAGCTTTCTTT. Residues: CASSPQSRGRDTEAFF.

The chain couples TRBV11-3 to TRBJ1-1, with D possibly being TRBD1 (6 bases). With 5 bases removed from V and 1 base from J, the gap between germline ends came to 14 bases. Germline lookup yields CDR1 SGHNT and CDR2 YENEEA. This CDR3 is built from 15 residues. CDR3 sequence: CASSRSGTQNTEAFF. The DNA for the CDR3 is TGTGCCAGCAGCCGCTCCGGGACACAGAACACTGAAGCTTTCTTT.

A remark on this clone: A read error is the likely source, as a far larger clone sits one nucleotide away. V is TRBV2 and J is TRBJ2-2; TRBD2 matches 13 bases. The germline gives CDR1 SNHLY, CDR2 FYNNEI. Trimming cost V 6 bases and J 4 bases; bases outside gene matches: 2. This CDR3 has 15 residues. The CDR3, as DNA: TGTGCCAGCAGCTGGACTAGCGGGAGCACCGGGGAGCTGTTTTTT. As protein: CASSWTSGSTGELFF.

Comment on this clone: This is likely an artifact of a read error, given a far larger clone one base away. The CDR3 does not end in the conserved phenylalanine or tryptophan, so this is likely a read error. The chain combines TRBV19 with TRBJ1-1; the D gene is possibly TRBD1 (6 bases). From germline, CDR1 is LNHDA and CDR2 SQIVND (reference sequence). This CDR3 contains 13 residues. The V end lost 9 bases, the J end lost 1 base, and 12 bases lay between the germline ends. CDR3 DNA: TGTGCCAGCCGGGGGCAGCCGAACACTGAAGCTTTCCTT. Translated, it gives CASRGQPNTEAFL.

Note on this clone: A single base is all that separates this from a far larger clone, so a read error is likely. Within the sample, other DNA sequences also encode this same CDR3. The rearrangement links TRBV27 to TRBJ2-7, with D possibly matching TRBD2 (5 bases). V was shortened by 6 bases and J by 3 bases, with 18 bases between the two germline ends. CDR3 size: 15 residues. Germline values: CDR1 MNHEY, CDR2 SMNVEV (reference sequence). The CDR3 loop reads CASSPRGRINYEQYF. The CDR3 DNA is TGTGCCAGCAGCCCCCGGGGAAGGATCAACTACGAGCAGTACTTC.

The chain combines TRBV18 with TRBJ1-5, with 7 positions matching TRBD1. Germline V lookup: CDR1 KGHSH, CDR2 LQKENI. V shed 4 bases and J 2 bases; nucleotides not matched to a gene: 2. This CDR3 has 14 amino acids. In DNA form, the CDR3 reads TGTGCCAGCTCACAAGGACAGGGCAATCAGCCCCAGCATTTT. It is translated as CASSQGQGNQPQHF. Variable domain in full (rest from reference TRBV18 and TRBJ1-5): NAGVMQNPRHLVRRRGQEARLRCSPMKGHSHVYWYRQLPEEGLKFMVYLQKENIIDESGMPKERFSAEFPKEGPSILRIQQVVRGDSAAYFCASSQGQGNQPQHFGDGTRLSIL.

This clone was picked up one time. This chain uses TRBV5-1 with TRBJ1-2; unclear D gene. The CDR3 runs to 13 residues. The V gene's germline CDR1 is SGHRS and CDR2 YFSETQ. Trimming removed 0 bases at V and 8 bases at J, with 11 bases between. In DNA form, the CDR3 reads TGCGCCAGCAGCTTGGCGGCGACTAGCGGCTACACCTTC. It translates to CASSLAATSGYTF.